The 5 T cell receptor beta chains given below trace back to one sample, sequenced in a study of blood T cell repertoires in COVID-19. The data were produced by immunoSEQ multiplex PCR, yet TCRdb's version contains in-frame clones alone and is incomplete. The sample has about 100,000 clones; around 84% are singletons. Sample: peripheral blood. These receptors originate from a woman aged 70 to 79 with active or convalescent COVID-19.

The rearrangement links TRBV24-1 to TRBJ2-2, with 9 bases that match TRBD1. V lost 4 bases and J lost 1; bases outside the gene matches: 3. The germline gives CDR1 KGHDR, CDR2 SFDVKD. This CDR3 is 16 amino acids long. This CDR3 reads CATSDPGQGNTGELFF. The DNA for the CDR3 is TGTGCCACCAGTGACCCGGGACAGGGGAACACCGGGGAGCTGTTTTTT.

The V call is TRBV5-1, the J call TRBJ2-1; a weak D match, TRBD1 (5 bases). This CDR3 spans 14 amino acids. The V end was cut by 4 bases, the J end by 5 bases, with 13 bases between. Per the germline V gene, CDR1 is SGHRS and CDR2 is YFSETQ. The CDR3 DNA is TGCGCCAGCAGCCGACCCCAAGGGGACAATGAGCAGTTCTTC. It translates to CASSRPQGDNEQFF. Using reference TRBV5-1 and TRBJ2-1 for the parts outside the CDR3, the full variable domain is KAGVTQTPRYLIKTRGQQVTLSCSPISGHRSVSWYQQTPGQGLQFLFEYFSETQRNKGNFPGRFSGRQFSNSRSEMNVSTLELGDSALYLCASSRPQGDNEQFFGPGTRLTVL.

The V call is TRBV5-6, the J call TRBJ1-2; D is perhaps TRBD1 (6 bases). The CDR3 is made up of 15 amino acids. Germline CDR1 and CDR2: SGHDT and YYEEEE. V dropped 1 base and J dropped 4 bases, with 14 bases sitting between them. The CDR3 nucleotides are TGTGCCAGCAGCTTGTTTAGTAGGGGGTCCTATGGCTACACCTTC. Translation gives CASSLFSRGSYGYTF.

This clone was seen once. The V call is TRBV6-5, the J call TRBJ2-4; D is possibly TRBD1 (6 bases). Germline CDR1 reads MNHEY; CDR2 reads SVGAGI. This CDR3 has 16 amino acids. V gave up 4 bases and J gave up 6 bases, with 19 bases separating them. The CDR3 DNA sequence: TGTGCCAGCAGTTCACCGGGACACGGGCTTAGAAACATTCAGTACTTC. This codes for CASSSPGHGLRNIQYF.

The rearrangement links TRBV24-1 to TRBJ1-6; weak D call: TRBD1 (5 bases). The CDR3 spans 13 residues. Trimming took off 4 bases at V and 8 bases at J, with 8 bases between the two ends. Per germline, CDR1 KGHDR and CDR2 SFDVKD. The CDR3 spells CATSELQDSPLHF. The CDR3 coding sequence is TGTGCCACCAGTGAACTACAGGATTCACCCCTCCACTTT.